Following are 5 T cell receptor beta chains from one sample sequenced in a study of blood T cells in healthy people across ages. Through a sample-barcoded 5' primer and a J-beta primer mix, a second PCR was run for roughly 6 to 12 cycles. TCRdb called the 5' RACE reads again in MiXCR, with one record for every CDR3 protein. The sample has about 930,000 distinct CDR3 sequences; 25% to 35% are singletons. In addition, the sample was reused for a study of T cells of mothers and their children.

Material: blood. These receptors came from a woman in her 40s in good health.

This clonotype appeared a few times. This chain links TRBV10-3 with TRBJ1-1; D is perhaps TRBD1 (5 bases). The CDR3 length is 12 residues. Germline V lookup: CDR1 ENHRY, CDR2 SYGVKD. Trimming shortened V by 9 bases and J by 3 bases, and 11 bases separated the two germline ends. CDR3 nucleotide sequence: TGTGCCATTACTCCGGGGGACACTGAAGCTTTCTTT. Encoded protein: CAITPGDTEAFF.

This clonotype was counted many times. A read error is possible here, since a much larger clone lies one base away. The J gene is TRBJ2-6, the V gene TRBV20-1; 7 positions agree with TRBD1. The CDR3 is 16 amino acids. Germline V gene lookup returns CDR1 DFQATT and CDR2 SNEGSKA (reference sequence). CDR3 amino acids: CSAALQGFSGANVRTF. In nucleotides, the CDR3 is TGCAGTGCTGCACTACAGGGGTTCTCTGGGGCCAACGTCCGGACTTTC.

The chain is built from TRBV24-1 and TRBJ2-5, with 12 bases lining up with TRBD2. CDR3 length: 16 residues. CDR1 and CDR2 (germline): KGHDR, SFDVKD. The ends lost 4 bases at V and 5 bases at J; junction bases unmatched: 7. CDR3 amino acids: CATSETTSGGTETQYF. The CDR3 DNA sequence: TGTGCCACCAGTGAAACGACTAGCGGGGGAACGGAGACCCAGTACTTC.

The chain carries TRBV14 and TRBJ1-2, with D perhaps matching TRBD1 (5 bases). This CDR3 region has 16 residues. CDR1 is SGHDN and CDR2 is FVKESK in the germline V gene. Between the trimmed V and J ends, which lost 4 bases and 6 bases, there was a span of 21 bases. As DNA, the CDR3 is TGTGCCAGCAGCCTCCCGGACCCGCGCGCAGGGAATGGCTACACCTTC. Translated: CASSLPDPRAGNGYTF.

This clonotype has just a few counts. The V gene is TRBV28, the J gene TRBJ2-7, with D hard to call. The CDR3 consists of 13 residues. V was pared by 5 bases and J by 0 bases, with 8 bases between. Germline CDR1 and CDR2: MDHEN and SYDVKM. CDR3 sequence (DNA): TGTGCCAGCAGTGAACCGCCCTCCTACGAGCAGTACTTC. Amino acid sequence: CASSEPPSYEQYF.